One T cell receptor (beta chain) is described in this entry. Its antigen is undetermined. These data belong to a study of cytomegalovirus exposure and HLA in healthy donors. The CDR3 has 16 amino acids. The V end lost 0 bases, the J end lost 0 bases, and 11 bases lay between the germline ends. Germline values: CDR1 LNHNV, CDR2 YYDKDF (reference sequence). The PCR used 60 Vbeta and 13 Jbeta primers. As processed by the authors: Unique TCR beta chains numbered 60 million to 100 million in a later analysis, with around 10 million shared. Profiling relied on immunoSEQ multiplex PCR, and the TCRdb table lists in-frame clones only, not all of them. Clonal size and the V and J genes are those of that table, whereas D and trimming came from the DNA. The data show 83,000 or so clones, roughly four fifths seen once. Study findings and constraints: Later analysis found that TCR beta chains associated with HLA were more clonally expanded than other, equally common chains.

The receptor's source is a woman aged 25-40 years in good health and CMV-seronegative. The rearrangement uses TRBV15 and TRBJ1-2, with D perhaps TRBD1 (5 bases). Sequencing was performed on PBMCs. The CDR3 loop is CATSREGAGTNYGYTF. CDR3 nucleotides: TGTGCCACCAGCAGAGAAGGTGCAGGGACTAACTATGGCTACACCTTC.